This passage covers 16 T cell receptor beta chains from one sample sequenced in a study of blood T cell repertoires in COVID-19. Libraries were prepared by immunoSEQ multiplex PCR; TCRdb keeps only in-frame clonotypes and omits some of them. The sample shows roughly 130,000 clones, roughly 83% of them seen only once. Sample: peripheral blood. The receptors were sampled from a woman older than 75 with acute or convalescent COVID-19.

This chain's CDR3 is CASSWAGGRDTQYF. The DNA for the CDR3 is TGTGCCAGCAGCTGGGCGGGGGGGCGAGATACGCAGTATTTT. The rearrangement joins TRBV5-5 to TRBJ2-3; TRBD2 aligns across 9 bases. The CDR3 contains 14 residues. Germline CDR1 reads SGHKS; CDR2 reads YYEKEE (reference sequence). V lost 3 bases to trimming and J lost 5 bases; unmatched junction nucleotides: 4.

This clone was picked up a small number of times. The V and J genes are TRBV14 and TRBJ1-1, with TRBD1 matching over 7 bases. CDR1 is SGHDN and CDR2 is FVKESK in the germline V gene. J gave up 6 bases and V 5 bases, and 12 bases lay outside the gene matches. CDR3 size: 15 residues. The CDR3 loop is CASSDPGQTPSEAFF. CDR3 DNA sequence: TGTGCCAGCAGCGACCCGGGACAGACTCCCTCTGAAGCTTTCTTT.

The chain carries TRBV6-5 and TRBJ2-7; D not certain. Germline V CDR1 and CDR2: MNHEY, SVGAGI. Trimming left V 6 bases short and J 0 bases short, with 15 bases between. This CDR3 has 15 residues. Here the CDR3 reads CASSPLVPSSYEQYF. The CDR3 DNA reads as TGTGCCAGCAGCCCCCTGGTCCCGAGCTCCTACGAGCAGTACTTC.

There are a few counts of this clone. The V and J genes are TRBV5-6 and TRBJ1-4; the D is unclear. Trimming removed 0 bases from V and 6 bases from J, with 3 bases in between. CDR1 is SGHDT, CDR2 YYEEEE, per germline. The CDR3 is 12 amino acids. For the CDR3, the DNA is TGTGCCAGCAGCTTGGTCGATGAAAAACTGTTTTTT. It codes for CASSLVDEKLFF.

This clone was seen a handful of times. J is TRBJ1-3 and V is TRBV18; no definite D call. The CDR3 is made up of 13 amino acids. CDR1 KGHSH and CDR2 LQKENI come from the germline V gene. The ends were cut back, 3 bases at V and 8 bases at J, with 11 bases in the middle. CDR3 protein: CASSPAFRDTIYF. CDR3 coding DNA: TGTGCCAGCTCACCCGCCTTTCGGGACACCATATATTTT. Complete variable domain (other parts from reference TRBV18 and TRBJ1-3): NAGVMQNPRHLVRRRGQEARLRCSPMKGHSHVYWYRQLPEEGLKFMVYLQKENIIDESGMPKERFSAEFPKEGPSILRIQQVVRGDSAAYFCASSPAFRDTIYFGEGSWLTVV.

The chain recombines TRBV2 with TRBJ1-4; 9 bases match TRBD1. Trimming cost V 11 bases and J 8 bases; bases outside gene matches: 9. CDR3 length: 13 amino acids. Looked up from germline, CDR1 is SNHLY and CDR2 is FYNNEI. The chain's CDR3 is CAGRTGAGEKLFF. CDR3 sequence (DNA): TGTGCCGGCCGGACAGGGGCAGGGGAAAAACTGTTTTTT.

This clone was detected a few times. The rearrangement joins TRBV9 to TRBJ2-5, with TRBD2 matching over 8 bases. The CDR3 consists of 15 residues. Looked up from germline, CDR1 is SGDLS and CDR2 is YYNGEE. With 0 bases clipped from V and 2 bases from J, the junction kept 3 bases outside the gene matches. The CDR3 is CASSVGASGQETQYF. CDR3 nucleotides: TGTGCCAGCAGCGTAGGGGCTAGCGGGCAAGAGACCCAGTACTTC.

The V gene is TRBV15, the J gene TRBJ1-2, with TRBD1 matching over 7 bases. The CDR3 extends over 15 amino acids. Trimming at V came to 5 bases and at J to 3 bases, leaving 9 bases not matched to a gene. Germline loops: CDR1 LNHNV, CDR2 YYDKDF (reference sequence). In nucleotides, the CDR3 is TGTGCCACCAGCGGGGACAGCATCAGGGACTATGGCTACACCTTC. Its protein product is CATSGDSIRDYGYTF.

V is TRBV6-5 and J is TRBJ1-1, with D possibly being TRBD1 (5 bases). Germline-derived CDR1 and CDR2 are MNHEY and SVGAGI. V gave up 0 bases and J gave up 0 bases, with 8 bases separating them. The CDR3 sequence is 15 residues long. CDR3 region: CASSYSGVMNTEAFF. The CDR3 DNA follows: TGTGCCAGCAGTTACTCAGGGGTTATGAACACTGAAGCTTTCTTT.

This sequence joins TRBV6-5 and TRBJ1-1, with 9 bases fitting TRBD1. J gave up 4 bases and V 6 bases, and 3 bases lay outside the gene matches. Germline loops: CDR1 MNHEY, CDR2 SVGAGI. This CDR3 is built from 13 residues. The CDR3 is CASSSDRGTEAFF. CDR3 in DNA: TGTGCCAGCAGCTCGGACAGGGGCACTGAAGCTTTCTTT.

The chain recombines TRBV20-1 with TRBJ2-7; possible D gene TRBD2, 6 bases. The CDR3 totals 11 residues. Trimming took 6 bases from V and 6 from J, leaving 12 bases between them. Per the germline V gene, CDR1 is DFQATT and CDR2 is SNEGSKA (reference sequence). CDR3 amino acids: CSAFGGFEQYF. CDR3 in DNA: TGCAGTGCCTTCGGGGGATTCGAGCAGTACTTC.

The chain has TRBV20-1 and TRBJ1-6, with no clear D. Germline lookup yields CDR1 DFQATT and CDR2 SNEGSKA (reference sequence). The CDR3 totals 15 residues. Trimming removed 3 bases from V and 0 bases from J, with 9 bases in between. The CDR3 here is CSASALSSYNSPLHF. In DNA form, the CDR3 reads TGCAGTGCTAGTGCCCTTAGCTCCTATAATTCACCCCTCCACTTT.

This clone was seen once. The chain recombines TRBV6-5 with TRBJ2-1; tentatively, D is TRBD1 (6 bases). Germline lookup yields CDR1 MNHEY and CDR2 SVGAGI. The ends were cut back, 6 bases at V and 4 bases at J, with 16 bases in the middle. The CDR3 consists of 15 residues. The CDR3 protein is CASSLNTGRYNEQFF. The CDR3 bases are TGTGCCAGCAGCTTAAACACAGGGCGTTACAATGAGCAGTTCTTC.

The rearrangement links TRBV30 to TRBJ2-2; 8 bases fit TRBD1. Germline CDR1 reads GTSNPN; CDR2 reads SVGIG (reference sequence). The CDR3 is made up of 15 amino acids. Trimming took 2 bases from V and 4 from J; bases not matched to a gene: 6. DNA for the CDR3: TGTGCCTGGAGTACTACAGGGGGTGGCACCGGGGAGCTGTTTTTT. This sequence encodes CAWSTTGGGTGELFF.

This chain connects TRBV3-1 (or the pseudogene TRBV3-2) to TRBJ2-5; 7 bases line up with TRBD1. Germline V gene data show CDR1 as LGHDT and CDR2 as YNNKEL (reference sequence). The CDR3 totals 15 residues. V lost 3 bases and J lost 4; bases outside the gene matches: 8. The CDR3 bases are TGTGCCAGCAGCCACATCGACAGGGTGGGAGAGACCCAGTACTTC. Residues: CASSHIDRVGETQYF.

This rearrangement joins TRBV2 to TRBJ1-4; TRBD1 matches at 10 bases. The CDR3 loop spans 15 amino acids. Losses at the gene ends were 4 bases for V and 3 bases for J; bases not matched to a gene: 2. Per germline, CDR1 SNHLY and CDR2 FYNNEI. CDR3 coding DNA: TGTGCCAGCAGTGGACAGGGGGCGGCTAATGAAAAACTGTTTTTT. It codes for CASSGQGAANEKLFF. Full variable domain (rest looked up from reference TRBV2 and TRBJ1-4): EPEVTQTPSHQVTQMGQEVILRCVPISNHLYFYWYRQILGQKVEFLVSFYNNEISEKSEIFDDQFSVERPDGSNFTLKIRSTKLEDSAMYFCASSGQGAANEKLFFGSGTQLSVL.